A selection of T cell receptor beta chains follows, all from one sample in a study of radiotherapy plus CTLA-4 blockade in lung cancer. Sequencing used immunoSEQ multiplex PCR; TCRdb keeps in-frame clones, though not all of them. The data show tens of thousands of clones, roughly three quarters seen once. The sequenced sample was peripheral blood, obtained from a patient treated with radiotherapy plus ipilimumab. The receptors here all came from a human donor with non-small cell lung cancer who had a complete response to radiotherapy plus ipilimumab. The CDR3 runs from the conserved cysteine through the conserved F or W. Clone size, where shown, is once, few, many, or a class for clones that have expanded.

NA,TRBV30,TRBJ2-7,CAWSLRLAGGVHEQYF
NA,TRBV4-3,TRBJ2-2,CASSQDSGGSTGELFF
NA,TRBV7-2,TRBJ1-2,CASSVDREGYGYTF
NA,TRBV7-7,TRBJ2-5,CASSLGLTSGRGETQYF
NA,TRBV7-9,TRBJ2-7,CASSSGTSAYEQYF
few,TRBV5-4,TRBJ2-2,CASSSYTGELFF
NA,TRBV25-1,TRBJ2-2,CASSELGQLNTGELFF
NA,TRBV5-8,TRBJ2-1,CASSLPGGWDAHGNEQFF
medium-sized,TRBV5-6,TRBJ1-1,CASSLPLNTEAFF
NA,TRBV30,TRBJ2-3,CAWKGGAGDTQYF
NA,TRBV30,TRBJ1-2,CAWSYQGQGYGYTF
NA,TRBV5-4,TRBJ2-6,CASSRDSPSGANVLTF
NA,TRBV5-1,TRBJ1-1,CASSLTQTTLNTEAFF
NA,TRBV4-1,TRBJ1-1,CASSQVGPLGTENTEAFF
NA,TRBV27,TRBJ2-2,CASIRLAGANTGELFF
few,TRBV5-4,TRBJ1-2,CASSGTGSYGYTF
NA,TRBV18,TRBJ1-1,CASSPYTPRFGTGVNTEAFF